The sequence of this T cell receptor (beta chain) was determined in a study of OX40 agonist ivuxolimab in advanced cancers. V was shortened by 3 bases and J by 3 bases, with 6 bases between the two germline ends. The CDR3 length is 11 residues. The germline V gene has CDR1 DFQATT and CDR2 SNEGSKA (reference sequence). Here immunoSEQ multiplex PCR was the method, and the copy in TCRdb shows in-frame clones only, minus some. The repertoire holds 50,000 to 85,000 clones, with approximately 90% as singletons. This sequence originates from an adult with an advanced solid tumor such as melanoma, head and neck, liver or kidney cancer. Material: CD4+ or CD8+ T cells sorted from blood, obtained in a trial of the OX40 agonist ivuxolimab. The genes are TRBV20-1 and TRBJ2-7, with D unresolved. The CDR3 bases are TGCAGTGCTAGCCTTTTCTACGAGCAGTACTTC. Protein product: CSASLFYEQYF.